Listed below are T cell receptor beta chains from one sample, sequenced in a study of T cell responses to AZD1222 COVID-19 vaccine. Assay used: immunoSEQ multiplex PCR; TCRdb lists only in-frame clones, some missing. The sample yields around 140,000 clones, almost 95% seen once. This material consisted of peripheral blood, taken 28 days after the second AZD1222 dose. The receptors were gathered from an adult who received the AZD1222 COVID-19 vaccine. CDR3s include the opening cysteine and the closing phenylalanine or tryptophan. D genes are given only for firm matches. Clone size is given for some rows only: seen once, a few or many times, or a class if the clone is expanded.

CDR3 DNA,CDR3 protein,D gene,CDR3 length,V gene,clone size,J gene
TGTGCCAGCAGTTACTCGCACGGTGGAAACACCATATATTTT,CASSYSHGGNTIYF,.,14,TRBV6-5,.,TRBJ1-3
TGTGCCAGCAGCCAAGTGGGTAGCGGGAGGGCGAACACCGGGGAGCTGTTTTTT,CASSQVGSGRANTGELFF,TRBD2,18,TRBV3-1/TRBV3-2,.,TRBJ2-2
TGTGCCAGCAGCCACCTACCACAGGGGGTTTATAATTCACCCCTCCACTTT,CASSHLPQGVYNSPLHF,TRBD1,17,TRBV14,.,TRBJ1-6
TGCAGCGTTGCCCGACAGGAGTCGGATGGCTACACCTTC,CSVARQESDGYTF,.,13,TRBV29-1,.,TRBJ1-2
TGTGCCAGCAGTGTGGGGCAGGGTAATAATTCACCCCTCCACTTT,CASSVGQGNNSPLHF,.,15,TRBV9,.,TRBJ1-6
TGTGCCAGCAGTGTCACCCTTCCGTCCGGGGGCGAGACCCAGTACTTC,CASSVTLPSGGETQYF,.,16,TRBV28,.,TRBJ2-5
TGTGCCACCAGTCCAGGGATAGGGGGCAATCAGCCCCAGCATTTT,CATSPGIGGNQPQHF,.,15,TRBV24-1,.,TRBJ1-5
TGTGCCAGCAGTTACTCTGGACAGGGGGACTATGGCTACACCTTC,CASSYSGQGDYGYTF,TRBD1,15,TRBV6-2/TRBV6-3,.,TRBJ1-2
TGTGCCAGCAGTTTGGCCACCCGACTCGAGCAGTACTTC,CASSLATRLEQYF,.,13,TRBV12-3/TRBV12-4,.,TRBJ2-7
TGTGCCAGCAGCGTAGGGGTTATTCCGGATACGCAGTATTTT,CASSVGVIPDTQYF,.,14,TRBV9,.,TRBJ2-3
TGCGCCAGCAGCCAAGATCGGAACAGGGATTCTACCACTGAAGCTTTCTTT,CASSQDRNRDSTTEAFF,.,17,TRBV4-1,.,TRBJ1-1
TGTGCCAGCAGCTTAGGGCAGATTAATGAAAAACTGTTTTTT,CASSLGQINEKLFF,.,14,TRBV7-9,.,TRBJ1-4
TGCGCCAGCAGCCTATTAGCGGGAGCGAACACCGGGGAGCTGTTTTTT,CASSLLAGANTGELFF,TRBD2,16,TRBV5-1,.,TRBJ2-2
TGTGCCAGCAGCCCGGGGGACAGGGAAGCCTACAATGAGCAGTTCTTC,CASSPGDREAYNEQFF,TRBD1,16,TRBV3-1/TRBV3-2,.,TRBJ2-1
TGCGCCAGCAGGACGGAAAGGGGCACTGAAGCTTTCTTT,CASRTERGTEAFF,.,13,TRBV5-1,once,TRBJ1-1
TGTGCCAGCAGGGACGGGACACCCCTCCACTTT,CASRDGTPLHF,.,11,TRBV2,.,TRBJ1-6
TGCAGTGCTAGTACGTTCCAAGAGACCCAGTACTTC,CSASTFQETQYF,.,12,TRBV20-1,.,TRBJ2-5
TGTGCCAGCAGCGTAGGAACGGGATCTTACAATGAGCAGTTCTTC,CASSVGTGSYNEQFF,.,15,TRBV9,.,TRBJ2-1
TGCAGTGCTAGGGGGGCAGTTGGCTACACCTTC,CSARGAVGYTF,.,11,TRBV20-1,.,TRBJ1-2
TGCGCCAGCAGCTTACAAACCGGAAGGACAACAGATACGCAGTATTTT,CASSLQTGRTTDTQYF,.,16,TRBV5-1,.,TRBJ2-3
TGTGCCAGCAGCGCCGGGACGAGGGGTGACATTCAGTACTTC,CASSAGTRGDIQYF,.,14,TRBV6-2/TRBV6-3,.,TRBJ2-4
TGTGCCAGCACCCCCCCATCAAAACTAGCGGGGCAAGAGACCCAGTACTTC,CASTPPSKLAGQETQYF,TRBD2,17,TRBV6-2/TRBV6-3,.,TRBJ2-5
TGTGCCTGGAGTAGGGCCGTGAACACTGAAGCTTTCTTT,CAWSRAVNTEAFF,.,13,TRBV30,.,TRBJ1-1
TGTGCCTGGATTATTCACCGGGACAGGTCCTACGAGCAGTACTTC,CAWIIHRDRSYEQYF,TRBD1,15,TRBV30,.,TRBJ2-7
TGTGCCAGCAGCTTGGGGACTAGCGGGACCAATGAGCAGTTCTTC,CASSLGTSGTNEQFF,TRBD2,15,TRBV11-3,.,TRBJ2-1
TGTGCCACCAGTGATCGTACCAGACTCACAGATACGCAGTATTTT,CATSDRTRLTDTQYF,.,15,TRBV24-1,.,TRBJ2-3